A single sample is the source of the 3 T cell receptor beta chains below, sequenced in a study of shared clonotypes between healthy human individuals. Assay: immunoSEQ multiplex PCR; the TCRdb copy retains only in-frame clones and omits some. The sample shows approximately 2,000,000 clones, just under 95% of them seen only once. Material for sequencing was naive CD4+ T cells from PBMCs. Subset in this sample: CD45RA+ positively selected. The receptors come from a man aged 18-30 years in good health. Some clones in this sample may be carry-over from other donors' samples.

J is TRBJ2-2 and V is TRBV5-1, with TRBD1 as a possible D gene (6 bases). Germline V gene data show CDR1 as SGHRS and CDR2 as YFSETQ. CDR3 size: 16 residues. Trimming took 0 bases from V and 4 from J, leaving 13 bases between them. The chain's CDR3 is CASSLGQAHGTGELFF. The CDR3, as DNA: TGCGCCAGCAGCTTGGGACAGGCCCACGGCACCGGGGAGCTGTTTTTT.

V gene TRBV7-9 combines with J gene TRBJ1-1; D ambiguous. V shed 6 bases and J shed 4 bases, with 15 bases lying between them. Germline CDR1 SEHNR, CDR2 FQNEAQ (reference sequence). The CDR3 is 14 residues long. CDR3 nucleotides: TGTGCCAGCAGGCTTCCGGATCGATCCACTGAAGCTTTCTTT. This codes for CASRLPDRSTEAFF.

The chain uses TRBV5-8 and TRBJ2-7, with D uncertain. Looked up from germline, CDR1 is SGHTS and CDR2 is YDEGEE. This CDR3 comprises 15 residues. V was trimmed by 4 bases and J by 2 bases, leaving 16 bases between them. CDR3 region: CASSHAGNRAYEQYF. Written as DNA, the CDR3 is TGTGCCAGCAGCCACGCCGGTAACAGAGCCTACGAGCAGTACTTC.